This T cell receptor (beta chain) comes out of a study of T cell responses to AZD1222 COVID-19 vaccine. Regarding this clone: The antigen remains undetermined.

Trimming shortened V by 3 bases and J by 2 bases, and 5 bases separated the two germline ends. The CDR3 has 12 amino acids. CDR1 is SNHLY and CDR2 is FYNNEI in the germline V gene. Generated by immunoSEQ multiplex PCR, the TCRdb table keeps only in-frame clones and is missing some. The data show around 140,000 clones, about 86% seen once. General observations from the study: Clonal diversity was possibly underestimated, and white British individuals and females predominated among donors. Reports say nearly half of spike-specific TCRs go after unmutated variant regions.

Second doses that came at about 4 or about 12 weeks were put together. The chain combines TRBV2 with TRBJ2-7; D remains ambiguous. This specimen was peripheral blood, taken 28 days after the second AZD1222 dose. The TCR comes from an adult who received the AZD1222 COVID-19 vaccine. CDR3 sequence: CASSDPTYEQYF. As DNA, the CDR3 is TGTGCCAGCAGTGACCCCACCTACGAGCAGTACTTC.